The rows below give T cell receptor beta chains drawn from one sample of a study of shared clonotypes between healthy human individuals. The method was immunoSEQ multiplex PCR; TCRdb's version includes in-frame clones alone and lacks a portion of them. The table shows approximately 1,500,000 clones, with around 98% occurring only once. Sequenced input: naive CD4+ T cells sorted from blood. These receptors were collected from a man aged 25-45 years in good health. Both conserved end residues are trimmed from each CDR3.

CDR3 protein,V gene
ASSYDRGHQETQY,TRBV6-5
ASSEVASGSYEQY,TRBV6-1
ASSPFRLGTGEETQY,TRBV27
ASTLGDPYEQY,TRBV28
ASSLQDEQF,TRBV27
ASSLGPILSNQPQH,TRBV7-2
ASSLAQDSPQH,TRBV7-6
ASSVVGTGVETQY,TRBV9
ASRRQGGSYEQY,TRBV6-5
ASSTKTSGVGEQY,TRBV11-2
ASSFGMGNTGELF,TRBV2
ASSIEGPYNEQF,TRBV2
SVEDRGAGRYGYT,TRBV29-1
ASSLRFSGRGDQPQH,TRBV27
ASSEVGATSGNTGELF,TRBV2
ASSLSARYQPQH,TRBV27
ARSRTTGQTTSSQF,TRBV5-3
ATSRDRALRPQH,TRBV15
ASSLSDRREGYT,TRBV27
ATSYFRPGNTGELF,TRBV15
ASNNAPVTGTGELF,TRBV27
ASSKTGGNTQY,TRBV14
SATTDTQY,TRBV20-1
ASSQESTGRNEQF,TRBV4-2
ASSQTRTGGTEAF,TRBV14
ASSPARVGAGNTEAF,TRBV18
ASSLRTEETQY,TRBV7-9
SVVIQGKPWDTDTQY,TRBV29-1
ASSHRQGPTGELF,TRBV5-1
ASSSPVLSSSLNTGELF,TRBV5-6
ASSPRQGALKRGNQPQH,TRBV7-8
ASSPTDRDNTGELF,TRBV7-9
ASSEAGLRGTDTQY,TRBV2
ASSYFRTGRPDTQY,TRBV10-1
ASTRSLADNYGYT,TRBV28
ASSLSTSGSAHEQF,TRBV27
ATSSTGTGRNEQF,TRBV15
ASSFLTSGRAGTGELF,TRBV5-6
ASSPHRGQRNQPQH,TRBV19
ASSTLGGGKYQPQH,TRBV28
ASSLVDRGWDEQF,TRBV7-9
ASSLADRGEADTQY,TRBV5-1
ASSLVGQPSYEQY,TRBV7-6
ASKLARSSETQY,TRBV2
ASSSGWASYEQY,TRBV27
ASSHKQGNLETQY,TRBV7-2
ASSERPETGELF,TRBV9
RCNRNTEAF,TRBV20-1
ASRTGISYEQY,TRBV28
ASSVGGWQETQY,TRBV9
SAPHPYEQY,TRBV20-1
ASAPPRIVEEQY,TRBV5-1
ASSLYQGRWNYGYT,TRBV28
ASSDGLAGGEEETQY,TRBV9